The 17 T cell receptor beta chains below all came from one sample that was sequenced in a study of T cells after yellow fever vaccination. TCRdb re-called the 5' RACE reads through MiXCR, storing one row per CDR3 protein. The table has some 560,000 distinct CDR3 sequences, around 17% seen once. Here the sequenced sample was PBMCs, taken 5 to 6 days after the first yellow fever vaccination. Receptors were obtained from a man aged 18 to 29 who received the YFV17D yellow fever vaccine.

The V and J genes are TRBV7-3 and TRBJ2-1; 10 bases agree with TRBD2. Germline lookup yields CDR1 SGHTA and CDR2 FQGTGA. V was pared by 5 bases and J by 8 bases, with 6 bases of the junction left unmatched. This CDR3 is built from 14 residues. CDR3 amino acids: CASSTWTSGDEQFF. CDR3 sequence (DNA): TGTGCCAGCAGCACCTGGACTAGCGGCGATGAGCAGTTCTTC.

The chain joins TRBV4-1 to TRBJ1-3; weak D call: TRBD1 (6 bases). This CDR3 has 17 residues. Per germline, CDR1 MGHRA and CDR2 YSYEKL. The germline V and J ends were trimmed by 0 bases and 0 bases, with 12 bases remaining between them. CDR3 DNA sequence: TGCGCCAGCAGCCAAGACCACACAGGGTCCTCTGGAAACACCATATATTTT. It specifies CASSQDHTGSSGNTIYF.

Worth noting for this clonotype: One end of the junction fails to match germline, which may point to a read error. This chain links TRBV4-1 with TRBJ1-2; a weak D match, TRBD1 (5 bases). Looked up from germline, CDR1 is MGHRA and CDR2 is YSYEKL. The CDR3 has 12 residues. The chain's CDR3 is CAISPGGYGYTF. The DNA of the CDR3 is TGTGCCATCAGCCCCGGGGGATATGGCTACACCTTC.

This clonotype was seen a few times. The chain joins TRBV18 to TRBJ1-2; TRBD1 might be the D (6 bases). The CDR3 spans 17 residues. Trimming stripped 3 bases from V and 8 bases from J, with 25 bases between. Germline V CDR1 and CDR2: KGHSH, LQKENI. CDR3 protein: CASSPYGGAPHLPGYTF. The CDR3 nucleotides are TGTGCCAGCTCACCTTATGGGGGGGCGCCTCATCTACCCGGCTACACCTTC.

The sample holds a few counts of this clonotype. This rearrangement joins TRBV9 to TRBJ2-1, with 7 bases that match TRBD2. V dropped 4 bases and J dropped 5; count of bases not matched to a gene: 15. The CDR3 totals 17 residues. Germline CDR1 is SGDLS and CDR2 is YYNGEE. CDR3 sequence reads: CASSPSGNSLGNNEQFF. The CDR3 DNA reads TGTGCCAGCAGCCCCAGCGGGAACTCCCTCGGAAACAATGAGCAGTTCTTC.

The J gene is TRBJ2-3, the V gene TRBV11-2, with 12 positions matching TRBD2. In germline, CDR1 is SGHAT, CDR2 FQNNGV. With V trimmed by 4 bases and J by 4 bases, 12 bases remained unmatched. This CDR3 comprises 18 residues. In DNA, the CDR3 is TGTGCCAGCAGCTCACCAACGCTAGCGGGGGGGCCTGCAGATACGCAGTATTTT. Its protein product is CASSSPTLAGGPADTQYF.

CDR3 nucleotide sequence: TGCGCCAGCAGCTTGTGGGACAGCATGAACACTGAAGCTTTCTTT. The encoded protein is CASSLWDSMNTEAFF. V usage is TRBV5-1 and J usage is TRBJ1-1; 7 bases are shared with TRBD1. This CDR3 is built from 15 residues. Per the germline V gene, CDR1 is SGHRS and CDR2 is YFSETQ. The junction had 3 bases not matched to a gene; V was cut back by 1 base and J by 0 bases.

The J gene is TRBJ2-2, the V gene TRBV4-2; TRBD2 agrees at 7 bases. Germline CDR1 is LGHNA and CDR2 is YNFKEQ. V lost 4 bases to trimming and J lost 7 bases; unmatched junction nucleotides: 9. The length of the CDR3 is 15 residues. The CDR3 coding sequence is TGTGCCAGCAGCCTCCAGGGCGGGGGTGTCGGGGAGCTGTTTTTT. Its protein product is CASSLQGGGVGELFF.

The V gene is TRBV6-5, the J gene TRBJ1-6; D is unclear. The length of the CDR3 is 14 residues. Germline V CDR1 and CDR2: MNHEY, SVGAGI. The V end was cut by 4 bases, the J end by 8 bases, with 12 bases between. CDR3 sequence reads: CASSWVTSYSPLHF. Here the CDR3 DNA reads TGTGCCAGCAGTTGGGTGACTTCTTATTCACCCCTCCACTTT.

This rearrangement joins TRBV5-1 to TRBJ2-5, with D perhaps being TRBD1 or TRBD2 (5 bases each). Germline CDR1 reads SGHRS; CDR2 reads YFSETQ. V lost 0 bases, J lost 9 bases, and 9 bases lay in between. The CDR3 consists of 12 residues. In nucleotides, the CDR3 is TGCGCCAGCAGCTTGGCAGGGAGAGCCCAGTACTTC. Translated, it gives CASSLAGRAQYF. Full variable domain (remainder filled in from reference TRBV5-1 and TRBJ2-5): KAGVTQTPRYLIKTRGQQVTLSCSPISGHRSVSWYQQTPGQGLQFLFEYFSETQRNKGNFPGRFSGRQFSNSRSEMNVSTLELGDSALYLCASSLAGRAQYFGPGTRLLVL.

This chain connects TRBV19 to TRBJ1-1; D perhaps matches TRBD1 (5 bases). Looked up from germline, CDR1 is LNHDA and CDR2 is SQIVND (reference sequence). The CDR3 runs to 13 residues. The V end lost 6 bases, the J end lost 0 bases, and 8 bases lay between the germline ends. The CDR3 coding sequence is TGTGCCAGTAGACAGGTACTGAACACTGAAGCTTTCTTT. Its protein is CASRQVLNTEAFF.

The rearrangement joins TRBV7-2 to TRBJ1-4, with D tentatively TRBD1 (5 bases). Germline CDR1 reads SGHTA; CDR2 reads FQGNSA. The CDR3 length is 17 residues. V shed 0 bases and J shed 3 bases, with 14 bases lying between them. CDR3 in DNA: TGTGCCAGCAGCTTAGCGGGGCAGGGTGGGTCTAATGAAAAACTGTTTTTT. Its protein is CASSLAGQGGSNEKLFF.

The CDR3 sequence: CASSLDANEKLFF. The CDR3, as DNA: TGTGCCAGCAGCTTGGATGCTAATGAAAAACTGTTTTTT. The V and J genes are TRBV7-9 and TRBJ1-4; D is ambiguous. Germline CDR1 reads SEHNR; CDR2 reads FQNEAQ (reference sequence). The CDR3 extends over 13 amino acids. The V end lost 3 bases, the J end lost 3 bases, and 5 bases lay between the germline ends.

This clonotype has more than one count but fewer than ten. V gene TRBV3-1 combines with J gene TRBJ2-5; 7 bases map to TRBD2. The CDR3 sequence is 15 residues long. J was trimmed by 0 bases and V by 5 bases; bases with no gene match: 6. Germline CDR1 LGHDT, CDR2 YNNKEL (reference sequence). The CDR3 sequence: CASSAPLADQETQYF. CDR3 coding DNA: TGTGCCAGCAGCGCCCCGCTAGCGGACCAAGAGACCCAGTACTTC.

The table lists this clonotype with many counts. J is TRBJ1-5 and V is TRBV20-1, with 11 positions matching TRBD1. V lost 5 bases and J lost 4; bases outside the gene matches: 1. The CDR3 sequence is 13 residues long. Germline loops: CDR1 DFQATT, CDR2 SNEGSKA (reference sequence). CDR3 sequence reads: CSAGTGGNQPQHF. DNA of the CDR3: TGCAGTGCTGGGACAGGGGGAAATCAGCCCCAGCATTTT.

This chain links TRBV28 with TRBJ1-2; no clear D gene. The CDR3 spans 15 residues. The germline gives CDR1 MDHEN, CDR2 SYDVKM. The V end lost 5 bases, the J end lost 1 base, and 14 bases lay between the germline ends. The CDR3 DNA reads TGTGCCAGCAGTCCTCCCCCCGTCCTTAACTATGGCTACACCTTC. It specifies CASSPPPVLNYGYTF.

In its sample, this clonotype was seen many times. The chain combines TRBV7-2 with TRBJ1-2; perhaps TRBD1 as D (5 bases). CDR1 and CDR2 from the germline V gene are SGHTA and FQGNSA. This CDR3 is built from 13 residues. V gave up 4 bases and J gave up 4 bases, with 10 bases separating them. The CDR3 sequence is CASSSGGGYGYTF. DNA of the CDR3: TGTGCCAGCAGCTCCGGGGGAGGCTATGGCTACACCTTC.